These 15 T cell receptor beta chains originate from one sample sequenced in a study of blood T cell repertoires in COVID-19 (dated by TCRdb to 2019 to 2021). Library construction relied on the immunoSEQ multiplex PCR assay. Not all clones reach the TCRdb copy of this immuneACCESS table, which keeps in-frame sequences only. Checked studies attribute under half of the gap to unresolved V genes and leave the rest unexplained. The sample table lists just over 250,000 clones, approximately 89% of them with a count of one. The top ten constitute 10% of the sample. The sample consisted of peripheral blood. The receptors come from a woman between 65 and 79 years old with COVID-19, enrolled during active disease.

The chain links TRBV19 to TRBJ2-5, with a tentative D call TRBD2 (6 bases). Germline loops: CDR1 LNHDA, CDR2 SQIVND (reference sequence). This CDR3 has 13 amino acids. The germline V and J ends were trimmed by 5 bases and 5 bases, with 12 bases remaining between them. The CDR3 region is CASSRGGRETQYF. The CDR3, as DNA: TGTGCCAGTAGTCGGGGAGGCCGGGAGACCCAGTACTTC.

The rearrangement uses TRBV18 and TRBJ1-6; 9 positions match TRBD1. This CDR3 contains 16 residues. V lost 0 bases to trimming and J lost 10 bases; unmatched junction nucleotides: 7. Germline CDR1 and CDR2: KGHSH and LQKENI. This chain's CDR3 is CASSPPGTGLNSPLHF. As DNA, the CDR3 is TGTGCCAGCTCACCACCTGGGACAGGGTTAAACTCACCCCTCCACTTT.

The chain is built from TRBV28 and TRBJ1-2; no clear D gene. Trimming took 7 bases from V and 8 from J, leaving 14 bases between them. This CDR3 region has 12 residues. The germline V gene has CDR1 MDHEN and CDR2 SYDVKM. This chain's CDR3 is CASKTQPGGYTF. Here the CDR3 DNA reads TGTGCCAGCAAGACGCAGCCGGGGGGCTACACCTTC.

The V call is TRBV6-2 or TRBV6-3, the J call TRBJ2-3; 10 nucleotides align to TRBD2. The ends lost 2 bases at V and 3 bases at J; junction bases unmatched: 17. CDR3 size: 20 residues. Germline CDR1 MNHEY, CDR2 SVGEGT. The CDR3 spells CASSYPGLGLAGGGTDTQYF. DNA for the CDR3: TGTGCCAGCAGTTACCCCGGACTTGGGTTAGCGGGAGGCGGGACAGATACGCAGTATTTT.

The rearrangement links TRBV5-6 to TRBJ1-5, with 8 bases aligning to TRBD1. In germline, CDR1 is SGHDT, CDR2 YYEEEE. The CDR3 sequence is 14 residues long. Trimming took 6 bases from V and 8 from J; bases not matched to a gene: 10. CDR3 bases: TGTGCCAGCACCAAGGCAGGGGGCCTAGAGCCCCAGCATTTT. This translates into CASTKAGGLEPQHF.

This clone appeared a single time. The chain is built from TRBV24-1 and TRBJ2-1; 10 nucleotides match TRBD2. The junction had 10 bases not matched to a gene; V was cut back by 9 bases and J by 9 bases. Germline V gene lookup returns CDR1 KGHDR and CDR2 SFDVKD. This CDR3 contains 14 residues. The CDR3 loop reads CATQSSGSSLEQFF. The CDR3 DNA follows: TGTGCCACCCAGTCTAGCGGGAGCTCTCTTGAGCAGTTCTTC.

The chain has TRBV4-1 and TRBJ1-1; D is ambiguous. Trimming stripped 2 bases from V and 1 base from J, with 11 bases between. Germline V gives CDR1 MGHRA, CDR2 YSYEKL. This CDR3 spans 15 amino acids. The CDR3 region is CASSQKSVANTEAFF. The CDR3 coding sequence is TGCGCCAGCAGCCAAAAAAGCGTGGCGAACACTGAAGCTTTCTTT.

In this sample, this clone turned up a few times. The V call is TRBV11-2, the J call TRBJ2-7; TRBD1 agrees at 7 bases. CDR1 is SGHAT and CDR2 is FQNNGV in the germline V gene. The CDR3 has 14 residues. The J segment lost 6 bases and the V segment lost 1 base, leaving 6 bases of the junction unmatched. The CDR3 DNA is TGTGCCAGCAGCTTAGGCAGGGGGAGCATCGAGCAGTACTTC. Translating gives CASSLGRGSIEQYF.

CDR3 amino acids: CASSITGGYQPQHF. In DNA form, the CDR3 reads TGTGCCAGCAGCATCACCGGGGGTTATCAGCCCCAGCATTTT. The chain combines TRBV3-1 (or the pseudogene TRBV3-2) with TRBJ1-5; a weak D match, TRBD1 (5 bases). The CDR3 extends over 14 amino acids. The V end was cut by 5 bases, the J end by 5 bases, with 13 bases between. Germline-derived CDR1 and CDR2 are LGHDT and YNNKEL (reference sequence).

J is TRBJ1-4 and V is TRBV6-5, with a tentative D call TRBD1 (6 bases). The V gene lost 6 bases and the J gene lost 7 bases, with 12 bases spanning the gap. CDR3 size: 13 residues. Germline lookup yields CDR1 MNHEY and CDR2 SVGAGI. The CDR3 is CASSITGTEKLFF. The CDR3, as DNA: TGTGCCAGCAGCATAACAGGGACTGAAAAACTGTTTTTT.

This clone was detected only once. The chain is built from TRBV6-8 and TRBJ1-6; D is unclear. Trimming left V 5 bases short and J 0 bases short, with 8 bases between. The V gene's germline CDR1 is MNHGY and CDR2 SAAAGT. There are 15 residues in the CDR3. CDR3 in DNA: TGTGCCAGCAGTCGGGGTGACTCCTATAATTCACCCCTCCACTTT. Protein product: CASSRGDSYNSPLHF.

The sample holds a few counts of this clone. The rearrangement uses TRBV19 and TRBJ2-3; 7 bases align to TRBD1. The germline CDR1 and CDR2 sequences are LNHDA and SQIVND (reference sequence). The junction had 8 bases not matched to a gene; V was cut back by 4 bases and J by 4 bases. This CDR3 contains 15 residues. This CDR3 reads CASSRGRGTPDTQYF. The CDR3 nucleotides read TGTGCCAGTAGTAGAGGCAGGGGGACGCCAGATACGCAGTATTTT.

The V call is TRBV6-5, the J call TRBJ1-2, with 7 bases fitting TRBD1. Germline V gene lookup returns CDR1 MNHEY and CDR2 SVGAGI. V dropped 6 bases and J dropped 0; count of bases not matched to a gene: 7. The CDR3 has 15 residues. The CDR3 reads CASRGSGQANYGYTF. The CDR3 DNA sequence: TGTGCCAGCAGGGGCTCCGGACAGGCTAACTATGGCTACACCTTC.

This clone was observed once. This chain uses TRBV9 with TRBJ2-7, with D perhaps matching TRBD2 (7 bases). The V and J ends lost 1 base and 2 bases respectively, with 10 bases between them. Germline V CDR1 and CDR2: SGDLS, YYNGEE. The CDR3 consists of 14 residues. The DNA of the CDR3 is TGTGCCAGCAGCGTATCGGGGGGCCCCTACGAGCAGTACTTC. Protein product: CASSVSGGPYEQYF.

V usage is TRBV2 and J usage is TRBJ2-2, with a possible D match to TRBD2 (6 bases). Trimming took off 2 bases at V and 4 bases at J, with 14 bases between the two ends. The CDR3 consists of 16 residues. Germline V gives CDR1 SNHLY, CDR2 FYNNEI. CDR3 loop: CASSEYRLVLTGELFF. The CDR3 coding sequence is TGTGCCAGCAGTGAATATAGACTAGTACTCACCGGGGAGCTGTTTTTT.